These 15 T cell receptor beta chains were sequenced from one sample in a study of blood T cells in healthy people across ages. With a J-beta primer mix and a sample-barcoded 5' primer, a second PCR ran about 7 to 11 cycles. TCRdb re-derived calls from the 5' RACE reads in MiXCR, one entry per CDR3 protein. The top ten hold roughly 19% of the sample, which has approximately 850,000 distinct CDR3 sequences, more than 40% seen once. The specimen was blood. The receptors come from a man aged 55 to 69 in good health.

This clonotype was seen at least ten times. The V call is TRBV7-2, the J call TRBJ2-7; TRBD2 agrees at 7 bases. V lost 1 base and J lost 7; bases outside the gene matches: 4. The CDR3 consists of 13 residues. Germline CDR1 is SGHTA and CDR2 is FQGNSA. The CDR3 spells CASSLGTSREQYF. The CDR3 DNA follows: TGTGCCAGCAGCTTAGGGACTAGTCGGGAGCAGTACTTC.

V gene TRBV27 combines with J gene TRBJ1-2; 7 nucleotides agree with TRBD1. Per the germline V gene, CDR1 is MNHEY and CDR2 is SMNVEV (reference sequence). This CDR3 comprises 14 residues. The junction had 10 bases not matched to a gene; V was cut back by 6 bases and J by 6 bases. For the CDR3, the DNA is TGTGCCAGCAGCCTGCTCTCAGGGGGGGATGGCTACACCTTC. Its protein product is CASSLLSGGDGYTF.

The V and J genes are TRBV5-1 and TRBJ2-5; 10 bases agree with TRBD2. Germline V lookup: CDR1 SGHRS, CDR2 YFSETQ. Trimming took 4 bases from V and 5 from J; bases not matched to a gene: 14. The CDR3 contains 17 residues. CDR3 sequence: CASSRGTGLAPSETQYF. For the CDR3, the DNA is TGCGCCAGCAGCCGGGGGACGGGACTAGCGCCGAGTGAGACCCAGTACTTC.

This clonotype was found many times. The V gene is TRBV7-2, the J gene TRBJ2-3; 10 nucleotides agree with TRBD2. The V segment lost 5 bases and the J segment 1 base; nucleotides outside the gene matches: 3. The germline CDR1 and CDR2 sequences are SGHTA and FQGNSA. The CDR3 consists of 15 residues. CDR3 sequence (DNA): TGTGCCAGCAGCCCCGGGACTAGCGGCACAGATACGCAGTATTTT. Its translation is CASSPGTSGTDTQYF.

This clonotype was seen many times. The V call is TRBV7-8, the J call TRBJ2-3; TRBD2 is a possible D gene (6 bases). Germline V gives CDR1 SGHVS, CDR2 FQNEAQ. The CDR3 has 15 amino acids. Between the trimmed V and J ends, which lost 1 base and 2 bases, there was a span of 10 bases. CDR3 loop: CASSLGTINTDTQYF. As DNA, the CDR3 is TGTGCCAGCAGCTTAGGGACTATAAACACAGATACGCAGTATTTT.

The rearrangement joins TRBV5-1 to TRBJ2-5; 9 nucleotides agree with TRBD2. This CDR3 is built from 15 residues. CDR1 is SGHRS and CDR2 is YFSETQ in the germline V gene. V was pared by 2 bases and J by 1 base, with 3 bases of the junction left unmatched. The CDR3 loop reads CASSLSGGIQETQYF. The CDR3 DNA follows: TGCGCCAGCAGCTTAAGCGGGGGGATCCAAGAGACCCAGTACTTC.

CDR3 residues: CATSRDYPRRAAGEAFF. CDR3 nucleotides: TGTGCCACCAGCAGAGATTACCCGCGCCGGGCCGCCGGGGAAGCTTTCTTT. The V gene is TRBV15, the J gene TRBJ1-1, with D unresolved. This CDR3 has 17 amino acids. V was cut by 0 bases and J by 8 bases, with 22 bases left in between. CDR1 LNHNV and CDR2 YYDKDF come from the germline V gene (reference sequence).

The rearrangement links TRBV20-1 to TRBJ2-1; 8 bases agree with TRBD2. Trimming at V came to 3 bases and at J to 6 bases, leaving 4 bases not matched to a gene. CDR1 is DFQATT and CDR2 is SNEGSKA in the germline V gene (reference sequence). The CDR3 is 13 residues long. For the CDR3, the DNA is TGCAGTGCTAGCTCTGGGACTAGCAATGAGCAGTTCTTC. Translated: CSASSGTSNEQFF.

This chain connects TRBV5-1 to TRBJ1-2, with a possible D match to TRBD1 (5 bases). The CDR3 has 16 amino acids. Trimming cost V 0 bases and J 3 bases, with 15 bases left between them. Germline V CDR1 and CDR2: SGHRS, YFSETQ. The CDR3 nucleotides are TGCGCCAGCAGCTTGGCCCCGTCCCAAGGGGACTATGGCTACACCTTC. It yields the protein CASSLAPSQGDYGYTF.

This clonotype was recorded once. V gene TRBV10-3 combines with J gene TRBJ2-3, with 14 nucleotides matching TRBD2. Germline values: CDR1 ENHRY, CDR2 SYGVKD. V lost 4 bases to trimming and J lost 0 bases; unmatched junction nucleotides: 3. The CDR3 covers 17 residues. The CDR3 is CAISGGTSGGSTDTQYF. CDR3 DNA: TGTGCCATCAGTGGCGGGACTAGCGGGGGAAGCACAGATACGCAGTATTTT.

This clonotype came up a few times. The J gene is TRBJ2-3, the V gene TRBV29-1; 16 nucleotides line up with TRBD2. The CDR3 spans 17 residues. V dropped 8 bases and J dropped 1; count of bases not matched to a gene: 9. Per the germline V gene, CDR1 is SQVTM and CDR2 is ANQGSEA. The CDR3 sequence: CSTTGTSGGDGTDTQYF. For the CDR3, the DNA is TGCAGCACTACCGGGACTAGCGGGGGGGACGGCACAGATACGCAGTATTTT.

A note on this clonotype: Compared with germline, one end of the junction differs, possibly owing to a read error. This CDR3 is CSARLPVTETQYF. The CDR3 nucleotides read TGCAGTGCTAGACTGCCAGTCACAGAGACGCAGTATTTT. The chain has TRBV20-1 and TRBJ2-3; D unclear. The CDR3 contains 13 residues. Germline loops: CDR1 DFQATT, CDR2 SNEGSKA (reference sequence).

This clonotype was seen only a few times. The V and J genes are TRBV27 and TRBJ1-6; 11 bases align to TRBD1. V lost 4 bases to trimming and J lost 9 bases; unmatched junction nucleotides: 5. The germline V gene encodes CDR1 MNHEY and CDR2 SMNVEV (reference sequence). The CDR3 spans 15 residues. CDR3: CASSSGTGGSSPLHF. CDR3 nucleotide sequence: TGTGCCAGCAGTTCAGGGACAGGGGGTAGTTCACCCCTCCACTTT.

In this sample, this clonotype turned up a few times. V usage is TRBV7-2 and J usage is TRBJ2-7, with a possible D match to TRBD2 (5 bases). V lost 4 bases to trimming and J lost 7 bases, with 17 bases between them. There are 14 residues in the CDR3. The germline V gene encodes CDR1 SGHTA and CDR2 FQGNSA. The CDR3 nucleotides read TGTGCCAGCAGCTCGTTAAACGGGGTTTGGGAGCAGTACTTC. Its translation is CASSSLNGVWEQYF. The variable domain in full, completed from reference TRBV7-2 and TRBJ2-7, reads GAGVSQSPSNKVTEKGKDVELRCDPISGHTALYWYRQSLGQGLEFLIYFQGNSAPDKSGLPSDRFSAERTGGSVSTLTIQRTQQEDSAVYLCASSSLNGVWEQYFGPGTRLTVT.

In this sample, this clonotype turned up a few times. The rearrangement joins TRBV29-1 to TRBJ2-1, with TRBD1 matching 9 bases. CDR1 and CDR2 from the germline V gene are SQVTM and ANQGSEA. V gave up 6 bases and J gave up 0 bases; unmatched junction bases: 6. This CDR3 comprises 15 residues. Here the CDR3 reads CSVPGTGSSYNEQFF. CDR3 coding DNA: TGCAGCGTACCCGGGACAGGGAGCTCCTACAATGAGCAGTTCTTC.